The 10 T cell receptor beta chains below come from one sample, sequenced in a study of T cell responses to AZD1222 COVID-19 vaccine. Using immunoSEQ multiplex PCR, the repertoire was profiled, and TCRdb retains in-frame clones only, with some absent. The data show about 100,000 clones, with approximately 87% seen just once and roughly 15% held by the top ten. This material consisted of peripheral blood, taken on day 0 of AZD1222 vaccination. The source of these receptors is an adult in good health.

This chain joins TRBV19 and TRBJ1-5; D is undetermined. The CDR3 is 13 residues long. Trimming shortened V by 5 bases and J by 7 bases, and 12 bases separated the two germline ends. Germline CDR1 reads LNHDA; CDR2 reads SQIVND (reference sequence). The CDR3 here is CASSPQVAQPQHF. In nucleotides, the CDR3 is TGTGCCAGTAGTCCCCAAGTTGCGCAGCCCCAGCATTTT.

The chain carries TRBV27 and TRBJ2-7, with TRBD1 as a possible D gene (5 bases). CDR1 MNHEY and CDR2 SMNVEV come from the germline V gene (reference sequence). With 4 bases removed from V and 7 bases from J, the gap between germline ends came to 17 bases. The CDR3 has 14 amino acids. In DNA, the CDR3 is TGTGCCAGCAGTTCACAGGTTTCCTTCTGGGAGCAGTACTTC. Amino acids: CASSSQVSFWEQYF.

This clone was counted once. The chain is built from TRBV15 and TRBJ2-7; maybe TRBD2 (5 bases). The germline CDR1 and CDR2 sequences are LNHNV and YYDKDF (reference sequence). CDR3 length: 13 residues. Trimming removed 0 bases at V and 2 bases at J, with 5 bases between. The CDR3 DNA follows: TGTGCCACCAGCAGAGACGGGGCCTACGAGCAGTACTTC. Translating it yields CATSRDGAYEQYF.

V and J are TRBV5-1 and TRBJ1-3; the D is unclear. This CDR3 is built from 15 residues. From germline, CDR1 is SGHRS and CDR2 YFSETQ. The V end lost 0 bases, the J end lost 2 bases, and 9 bases lay between the germline ends. This CDR3 is CASSLGLDPGNTIYF. The DNA of the CDR3 is TGCGCCAGCAGCTTGGGGTTGGACCCTGGAAACACCATATATTTT.

The gene calls are TRBV5-1 and TRBJ1-2; 11 nucleotides match TRBD1. Germline CDR1 reads SGHRS; CDR2 reads YFSETQ. CDR3 size: 17 residues. Unmatched junction bases numbered 16, after V lost 4 bases and J lost 8 bases. This chain's CDR3 is CASSTPLLDRGQGGYTF. The CDR3 nucleotides read TGCGCCAGCAGCACCCCTCTTTTGGACAGGGGGCAAGGGGGCTACACCTTC. The full variable domain, with the rest looked up from reference TRBV5-1 and TRBJ1-2, is KAGVTQTPRYLIKTRGQQVTLSCSPISGHRSVSWYQQTPGQGLQFLFEYFSETQRNKGNFPGRFSGRQFSNSRSEMNVSTLELGDSALYLCASSTPLLDRGQGGYTFGSGTRLTVV.

The chain employs TRBV6-5 and TRBJ2-1, with unresolved D. Germline V lookup: CDR1 MNHEY, CDR2 SVGAGI. V lost 6 bases and J lost 6, with 6 bases in between. This CDR3 has 11 residues. CDR3 DNA: TGTGCCAGCAGGGCTGCCAATGAGCAGTTCTTC. It specifies CASRAANEQFF.

The V gene is TRBV3-1 (or the pseudogene TRBV3-2), the J gene TRBJ1-1, with D uncertain. This CDR3 has 11 residues. The V end lost 5 bases, the J end lost 8 bases, and 9 bases lay between the germline ends. The germline gives CDR1 LGHDT, CDR2 YNNKEL (reference sequence). CDR3 residues: CASSYQSEAFF. In nucleotides, the CDR3 is TGTGCCAGCAGCTATCAATCGGAAGCTTTCTTT.

The gene calls are TRBV12-3 or TRBV12-4 and TRBJ1-5, with D perhaps matching TRBD1 (6 bases). The V end was cut by 3 bases, the J end by 9 bases, with 12 bases between. The CDR3 covers 13 residues. CDR3 nucleotide sequence: TGTGCCAGCAGTTTCAGGGGTGATCCGCCCCAGCATTTT. It yields the protein CASSFRGDPPQHF.

This clone appeared once. V gene TRBV9 combines with J gene TRBJ1-1; weak D call: TRBD1 (6 bases). Germline-derived CDR1 and CDR2 are SGDLS and YYNGEE. Trimming removed 0 bases at V and 3 bases at J, with 9 bases between. This CDR3 is 14 amino acids long. The CDR3 DNA reads TGTGCCAGCAGCGTAGCGGGGGCTGACACTGAAGCTTTCTTT. Encoded protein: CASSVAGADTEAFF.

The chain uses TRBV19 and TRBJ1-6, with a weak D call TRBD1 (6 bases). Trimming removed 4 bases at V and 8 bases at J, with 15 bases between. CDR3 length equals 15 residues. The germline gives CDR1 LNHDA, CDR2 SQIVND (reference sequence). CDR3 sequence reads: CASSRADSFYSPLHF. The CDR3 nucleotides read TGTGCCAGTAGTAGGGCGGACAGTTTCTATTCACCCCTCCACTTT.